This T cell receptor (beta chain) was found in a study of shared clonotypes between healthy human individuals. Study summary: Per donor, three plates held CD4 naive cells, three held CD4 memory, two held CD8 naive and one held CD8 memory.

This table comes from immunoSEQ multiplex PCR, and its TCRdb copy is limited to in-frame clones, with some not included. Of about 2.1 million clones listed, around 93% are singletons. Regarding the study as a whole: A generally larger estimated richness was seen in naive subsets than in memory subsets.

V lost 5 bases to trimming and J lost 2 bases, with 7 bases between them. The CDR3 runs to 12 residues. CDR1 and CDR2 from the germline V gene are MNHEY and SMNVEV (reference sequence). As defined, naive CD8 cells were CD45RO-negative and positively selected for CCR7, with terminally differentiated effector memory CD45RA+ cells excluded. Donors had no recently reported acute infections or vaccinations and were HIV-negative. Details on this clone: Its matching antigen is unknown. The same CDR3 is also encoded by other DNA sequences in this sample.

The sequence was obtained from a man younger than 35 in good health. Some clones in this sample may be carry-over from other donors' samples. The gene calls are TRBV27 and TRBJ2-7; no reliable D call. Sample: naive CD8+ T cells from PBMCs. DNA for the CDR3: TGTGCCAGCAGTCCCGGTACCTACGAGCAGTACTTC. Protein: CASSPGTYEQYF.